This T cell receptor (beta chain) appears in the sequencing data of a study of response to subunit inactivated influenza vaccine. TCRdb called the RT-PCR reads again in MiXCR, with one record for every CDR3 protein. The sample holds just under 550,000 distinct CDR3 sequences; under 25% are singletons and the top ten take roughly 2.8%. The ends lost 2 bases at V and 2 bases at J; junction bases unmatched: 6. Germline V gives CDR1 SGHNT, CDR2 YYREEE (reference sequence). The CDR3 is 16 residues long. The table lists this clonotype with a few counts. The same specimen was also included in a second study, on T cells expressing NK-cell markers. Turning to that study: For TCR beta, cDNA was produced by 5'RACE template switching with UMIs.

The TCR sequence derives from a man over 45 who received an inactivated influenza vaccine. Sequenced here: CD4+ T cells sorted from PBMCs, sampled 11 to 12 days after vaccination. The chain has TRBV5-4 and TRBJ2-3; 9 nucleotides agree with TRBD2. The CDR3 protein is CASSFRAGGTTDTQYF. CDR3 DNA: TGTGCCAGCAGCTTCCGCGCGGGGGGGACCACAGATACGCAGTATTTT.